Listed here are 15 T cell receptor beta chains from one sample, sequenced in a study of early T cells in non-severe SARS-CoV-2 infection. In TCRdb, the 5' RACE reads were re-called with MiXCR into one record per CDR3 protein. The sample has 66,000 or so distinct CDR3 sequences; roughly an eighth are singletons. Sequencing was performed on whole blood. The receptors were sampled from an adult who was a healthcare worker with PCR-confirmed SARS-CoV-2 infection or an uninfected control (not recorded which).

This sequence joins TRBV7-9 and TRBJ2-3; D ambiguous. This CDR3 region has 14 residues. Germline CDR1 is SEHNR and CDR2 is FQNEAQ (reference sequence). V was trimmed by 0 bases and J by 4 bases, leaving 8 bases between them. The CDR3 DNA sequence: TGTGCCAGCAGCTTAGCCCTGGCTCCAGATACGCAGTATTTT. Its translation is CASSLALAPDTQYF.

The V call is TRBV28, the J call TRBJ2-7; tentatively, D is TRBD2 (5 bases). CDR1 and CDR2 (germline): MDHEN, SYDVKM. This CDR3 is built from 15 residues. V was cut by 7 bases and J by 5 bases, with 21 bases left in between. The CDR3 region has the DNA TGTGCCAGCACCCCCGTGAGAGGGAATACCCACGAGCAGTACTTC. Translation: CASTPVRGNTHEQYF.

This clonotype showed up just a few times. The gene calls are TRBV10-3 and TRBJ1-1; possible D gene TRBD1, 6 bases. The germline V gene encodes CDR1 ENHRY and CDR2 SYGVKD. The CDR3 has 14 residues. V lost 2 bases and J lost 1, with 8 bases in between. The chain's CDR3 is CAISEGGRNTEAFF. DNA of the CDR3: TGTGCCATCAGTGAGGGGGGCAGGAACACTGAAGCTTTCTTT.

The chain is built from TRBV24-1 and TRBJ2-1; no clear D gene. Germline-derived CDR1 and CDR2 are KGHDR and SFDVKD. The CDR3 has 15 residues. Deletions cut 0 bases from V and 8 bases from J, with 13 bases between. The CDR3 nucleotides are TGTGCCACCAGTGATTTGCCCCCGCGGTCGGATGAGCAGTTCTTC. Translating gives CATSDLPPRSDEQFF.

There are a few counts of this clonotype. The chain is built from TRBV27 and TRBJ1-1; TRBD1 aligns across 7 bases. The CDR3 consists of 14 residues. In germline, CDR1 is MNHEY, CDR2 SMNVEV (reference sequence). V trimming: 6 bases; J trimming: 2 bases; junction bases outside the gene matches: 6. The CDR3 DNA sequence: TGTGCCAGCAGGGACAGGCCATTAAACACTGAAGCTTTCTTT. Amino acids: CASRDRPLNTEAFF.

This clonotype has just a few counts. The J gene is TRBJ1-3, the V gene TRBV10-2; D unclear. There are 14 residues in the CDR3. Germline CDR1 reads WSHSY; CDR2 reads SAAADI. V gave up 8 bases and J gave up 0 bases, with 11 bases separating them. This CDR3 is CASGDRSSGNTIYF. CDR3 in DNA: TGCGCCAGCGGAGACCGGTCCTCTGGAAACACCATATATTTT.

This clonotype has only a few counts. For the CDR3, the DNA is TGTGCCAGCAGTTCGGGACTAGCGGGAGCACAAGAGACCCAGTACTTC. Translating gives CASSSGLAGAQETQYF. The chain has TRBV28 and TRBJ2-5, with TRBD2 matching 14 bases. This CDR3 has 16 amino acids. With 4 bases clipped from V and 2 bases from J, the junction kept 3 bases outside the gene matches. From germline, CDR1 is MDHEN and CDR2 SYDVKM.

This clonotype was picked up many times. The J gene is TRBJ1-1, the V gene TRBV29-1; D remains ambiguous. CDR3 size: 12 residues. V shed 3 bases and J shed 3 bases, with 8 bases lying between them. Germline V gene data show CDR1 as SQVTM and CDR2 as ANQGSEA. CDR3 nucleotides: TGCAGCGTTGACGCGCAGCACACTGAAGCTTTCTTT. Translating gives CSVDAQHTEAFF.

The rearrangement links TRBV10-3 to TRBJ2-2; TRBD1 matches 9 bases. The length of the CDR3 is 15 residues. The V and J ends lost 6 bases and 4 bases, in that order; junction bases with no gene match: 6. Germline values: CDR1 ENHRY, CDR2 SYGVKD. CDR3 DNA sequence: TGTGCCATCAGGCCCGGGACAGGGAGCACCGGGGAGCTGTTTTTT. Translating gives CAIRPGTGSTGELFF.

This chain connects TRBV6-6 to TRBJ2-1; D call uncertain. CDR1 is MNHNY, CDR2 SVGAGI, per germline (reference sequence). The CDR3 loop spans 14 amino acids. The germline V and J ends were trimmed by 7 bases and 6 bases, with 16 bases remaining between them. The chain's CDR3 is CASTHSPQLNEQFF. CDR3 DNA sequence: TGTGCCAGCACCCATTCTCCTCAACTCAATGAGCAGTTCTTC.

This clonotype showed up many times. CDR3 region: CASGPSTGGGTGELFF. DNA for the CDR3: TGTGCTAGTGGTCCCAGTACAGGGGGCGGCACCGGGGAGCTGTTTTTT. V usage is TRBV12-5 and J usage is TRBJ2-2; 9 bases align to TRBD1. Germline CDR1 LGHNT, CDR2 FRNRAP. There are 16 residues in the CDR3. V was clipped by 5 bases and J by 4 bases; unmatched bases: 8.

The V call is TRBV20-1, the J call TRBJ2-7; TRBD1 agrees at 9 bases. In germline, CDR1 is DFQATT, CDR2 SNEGSKA (reference sequence). V gave up 1 base and J gave up 7 bases; unmatched junction bases: 11. The CDR3 length is 15 residues. CDR3 sequence reads: CSARAPGQGRREQYF. The CDR3 bases are TGCAGTGCTAGAGCACCGGGACAGGGAAGGAGGGAGCAGTACTTC.

This clonotype has a handful of counts. V is TRBV28 and J is TRBJ1-5; TRBD1 aligns across 8 bases. There are 15 residues in the CDR3. Germline V gene data show CDR1 as MDHEN and CDR2 as SYDVKM. After removal of 5 bases from V and 8 bases from J, the junction contained 11 bases not matched to a gene. DNA of the CDR3: TGTGCCAGCAGTCCCATCGGACAGGGACGTAAGCCCCAGCATTTT. The encoded protein is CASSPIGQGRKPQHF.

The table lists this clonotype with a few counts. The chain has TRBV21-1 and TRBJ1-1. TRBV21-1 is assigned pseudogene status. CDR3 length: 12 residues. The CDR3 DNA reads TGTGCCAGCAGCAGGCAGCACACTGAAGCTTTCTTT. The encoded protein is CASSRQHTEAFF.

There are a few counts of this clonotype. The chain has TRBV6-1 and TRBJ1-6, with D maybe TRBD1 (6 bases). The CDR3 totals 13 residues. CDR1 and CDR2 from the germline V gene are MNHNS and SASEGT. The germline V and J ends were trimmed by 10 bases and 5 bases, with 12 bases remaining between them. CDR3: CATHTGNNSPLHF. In nucleotides, the CDR3 is TGTGCCACCCACACAGGGAATAATTCACCCCTCCACTTT.